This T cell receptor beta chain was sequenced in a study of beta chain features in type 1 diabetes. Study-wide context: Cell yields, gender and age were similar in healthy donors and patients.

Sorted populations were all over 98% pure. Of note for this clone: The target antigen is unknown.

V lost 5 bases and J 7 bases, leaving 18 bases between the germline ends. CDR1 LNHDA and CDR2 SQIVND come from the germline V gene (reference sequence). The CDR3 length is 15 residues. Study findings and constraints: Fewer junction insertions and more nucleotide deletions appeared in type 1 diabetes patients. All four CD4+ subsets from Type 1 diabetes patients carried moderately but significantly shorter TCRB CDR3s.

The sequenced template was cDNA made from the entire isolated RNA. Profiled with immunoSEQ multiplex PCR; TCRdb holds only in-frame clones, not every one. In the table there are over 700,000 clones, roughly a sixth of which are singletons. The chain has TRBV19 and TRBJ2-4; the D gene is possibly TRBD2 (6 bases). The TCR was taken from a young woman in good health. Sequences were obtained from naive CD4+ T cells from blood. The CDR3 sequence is CASSELAYAMNIQYF. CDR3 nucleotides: TGTGCCAGTAGTGAACTAGCATACGCGATGAACATTCAGTACTTC.